This TCR beta chain was identified in a study of shared clonotypes between healthy human individuals. Per the original data handling: Filtering differed since immunoSEQ provided only junctions, with no quality scores. Assay: immunoSEQ multiplex PCR; the TCRdb copy retains only in-frame clones and omits some. D and trimming were read from the DNA, whereas the V and J calls and clone size are those reported in that table. Of some 2.1 million clones listed, 90% to 95% were seen once; the top ten hold roughly 0.13%. This CDR3 is 16 amino acids long. Germline-derived CDR1 and CDR2 are MGHRA and YSYEKL. The V and J ends lost 3 bases and 4 bases respectively, with 13 bases between them.

The sequence was obtained from a young man in good health. The sample taken for sequencing was naive CD4+ T cells sorted from blood. Subset given: CD45RA+ positively selected. The chain is built from TRBV4-1 and TRBJ2-6; D not resolved. The CDR3 here is CASSQIATAGANVLTF. Written as DNA, the CDR3 is TGCGCCAGCAGCCAGATTGCCACTGCCGGGGCCAACGTCCTGACTTTC.